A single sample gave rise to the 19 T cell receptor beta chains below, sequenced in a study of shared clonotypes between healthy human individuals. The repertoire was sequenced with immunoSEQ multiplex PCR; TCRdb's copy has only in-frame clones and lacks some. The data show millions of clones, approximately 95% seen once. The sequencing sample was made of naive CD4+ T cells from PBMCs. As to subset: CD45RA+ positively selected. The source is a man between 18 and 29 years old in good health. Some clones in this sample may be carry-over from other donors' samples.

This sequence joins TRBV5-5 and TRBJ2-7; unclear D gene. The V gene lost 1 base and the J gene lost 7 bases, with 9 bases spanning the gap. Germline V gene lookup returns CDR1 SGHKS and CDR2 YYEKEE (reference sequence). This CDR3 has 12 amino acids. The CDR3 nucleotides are TGTGCCAGCAGCTTGTCCCCGGAAGAGCAGTACTTC. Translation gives CASSLSPEEQYF.

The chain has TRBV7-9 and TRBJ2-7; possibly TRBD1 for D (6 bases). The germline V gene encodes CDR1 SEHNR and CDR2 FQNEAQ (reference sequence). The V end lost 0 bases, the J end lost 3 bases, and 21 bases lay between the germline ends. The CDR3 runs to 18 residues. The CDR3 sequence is CASSLANRSRTDNYEQYF. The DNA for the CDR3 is TGTGCCAGCAGCTTAGCGAATCGTTCGCGGACAGATAACTACGAGCAGTACTTC.

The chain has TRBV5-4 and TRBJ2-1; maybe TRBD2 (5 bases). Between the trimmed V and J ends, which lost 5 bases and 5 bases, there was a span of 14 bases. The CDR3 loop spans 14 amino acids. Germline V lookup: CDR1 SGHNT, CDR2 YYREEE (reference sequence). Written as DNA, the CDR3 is TGTGCCAGCAGGGGGTGGTTGGAGGACAATGAGCAGTTCTTC. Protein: CASRGWLEDNEQFF.

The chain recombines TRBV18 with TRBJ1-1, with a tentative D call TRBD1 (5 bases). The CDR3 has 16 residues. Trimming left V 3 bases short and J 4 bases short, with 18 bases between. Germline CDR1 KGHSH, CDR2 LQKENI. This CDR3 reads CASSPRPVRGGTEAFF. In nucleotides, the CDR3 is TGTGCCAGCTCACCCCGGCCCGTAAGGGGAGGCACTGAAGCTTTCTTT. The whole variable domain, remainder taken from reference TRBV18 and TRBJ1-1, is NAGVMQNPRHLVRRRGQEARLRCSPMKGHSHVYWYRQLPEEGLKFMVYLQKENIIDESGMPKERFSAEFPKEGPSILRIQQVVRGDSAAYFCASSPRPVRGGTEAFFGQGTRLTVV.

The CDR3 DNA reads as TGTGCCAGCAGCGGCGGACAGGCCGCGGGCTATGGCTACACCTTC. This gives the protein CASSGGQAAGYGYTF. V gene TRBV11-1 combines with J gene TRBJ1-2, with TRBD1 identical over 7 bases. V gave up 5 bases and J gave up 4 bases; unmatched junction bases: 10. CDR3 length: 15 residues. CDR1 is SGHAT, CDR2 FQDESV, per germline (reference sequence). The entire variable domain, with the rest obtained from reference TRBV11-1 and TRBJ1-2, is as follows: EAEVAQSPRYKITEKSQAVAFWCDPISGHATLYWYRQILGQGPELLVQFQDESVVDDSQLPKDRFSAERLKGVDSTLKIQPAELGDSAMYLCASSGGQAAGYGYTFGSGTRLTVV.

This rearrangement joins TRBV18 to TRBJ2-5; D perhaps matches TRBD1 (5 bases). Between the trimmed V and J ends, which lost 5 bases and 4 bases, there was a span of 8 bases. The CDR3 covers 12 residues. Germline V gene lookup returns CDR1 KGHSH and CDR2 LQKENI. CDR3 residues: CASSIGVETQYF. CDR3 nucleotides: TGTGCCAGCTCAATAGGGGTAGAGACCCAGTACTTC.

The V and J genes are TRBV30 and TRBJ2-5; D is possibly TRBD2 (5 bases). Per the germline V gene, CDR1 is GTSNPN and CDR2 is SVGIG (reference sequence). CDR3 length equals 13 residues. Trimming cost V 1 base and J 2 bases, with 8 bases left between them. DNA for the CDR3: TGTGCCTGGAGTGATAGCGCTCAAGAGACCCAGTACTTC. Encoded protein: CAWSDSAQETQYF.

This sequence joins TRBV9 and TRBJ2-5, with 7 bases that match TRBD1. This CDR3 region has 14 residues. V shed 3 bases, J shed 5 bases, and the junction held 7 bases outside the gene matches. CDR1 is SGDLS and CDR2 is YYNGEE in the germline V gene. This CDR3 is CASSATGRGETQYF. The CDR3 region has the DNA TGTGCCAGCAGCGCGACAGGCAGGGGGGAGACCCAGTACTTC.

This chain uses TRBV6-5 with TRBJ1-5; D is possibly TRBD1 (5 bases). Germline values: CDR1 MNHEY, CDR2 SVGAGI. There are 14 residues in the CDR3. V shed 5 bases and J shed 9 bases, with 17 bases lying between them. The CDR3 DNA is TGTGCCAGCAGTCAAAACAGGAGGTCGTCGCCCCAGCATTTT. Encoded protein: CASSQNRRSSPQHF.

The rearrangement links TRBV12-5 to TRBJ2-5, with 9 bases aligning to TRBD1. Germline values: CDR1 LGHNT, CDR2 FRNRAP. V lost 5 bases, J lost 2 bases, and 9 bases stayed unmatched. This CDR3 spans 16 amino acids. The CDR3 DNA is TGTGCTAGTGGTGAACAGGGGGCGAAAGGGCAAGAGACCCAGTACTTC. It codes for CASGEQGAKGQETQYF.

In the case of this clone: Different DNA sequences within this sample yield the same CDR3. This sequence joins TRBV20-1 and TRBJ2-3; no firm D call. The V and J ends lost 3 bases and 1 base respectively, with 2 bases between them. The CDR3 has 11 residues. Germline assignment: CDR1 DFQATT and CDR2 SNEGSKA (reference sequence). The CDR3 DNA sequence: TGCAGTGCTAGCCGCACAGATACGCAGTATTTT. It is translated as CSASRTDTQYF.

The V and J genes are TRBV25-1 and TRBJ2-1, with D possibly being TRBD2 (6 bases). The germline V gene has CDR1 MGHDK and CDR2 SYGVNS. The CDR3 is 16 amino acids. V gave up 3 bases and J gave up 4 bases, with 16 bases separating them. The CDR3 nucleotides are TGTGCCAGCAGTGATCAGGGAGGCAGACGATACAATGAGCAGTTCTTC. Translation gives CASSDQGGRRYNEQFF.

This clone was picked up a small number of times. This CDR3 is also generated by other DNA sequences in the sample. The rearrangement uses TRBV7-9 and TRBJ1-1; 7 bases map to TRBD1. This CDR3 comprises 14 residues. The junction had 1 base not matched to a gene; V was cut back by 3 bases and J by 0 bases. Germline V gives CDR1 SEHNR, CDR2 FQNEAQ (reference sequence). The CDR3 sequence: CASSFGQVNTEAFF. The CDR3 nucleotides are TGTGCCAGCAGCTTTGGACAGGTGAACACTGAAGCTTTCTTT.

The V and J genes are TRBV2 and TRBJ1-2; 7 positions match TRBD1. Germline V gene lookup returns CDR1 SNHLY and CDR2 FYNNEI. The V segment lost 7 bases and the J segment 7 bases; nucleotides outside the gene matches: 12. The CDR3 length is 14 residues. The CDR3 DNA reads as TGTGCCAGCACCCCATTGAAGGGGGCGCGTGGCTACACCTTC. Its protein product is CASTPLKGARGYTF.

CDR3 sequence: CASSPPTQPNEKLFF. In DNA, the CDR3 is TGTGCCAGCTCACCACCGACACAGCCTAATGAAAAACTGTTTTTT. The rearrangement links TRBV18 to TRBJ1-4; no clear D. The ends were cut back, 0 bases at V and 3 bases at J, with 8 bases in the middle. CDR3 length equals 15 residues. Germline lookup yields CDR1 KGHSH and CDR2 LQKENI.

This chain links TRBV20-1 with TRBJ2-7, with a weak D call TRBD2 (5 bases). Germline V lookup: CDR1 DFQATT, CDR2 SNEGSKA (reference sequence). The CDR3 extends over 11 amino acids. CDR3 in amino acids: CRGSPGPEQYF. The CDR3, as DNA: TGCAGGGGGAGTCCGGGTCCCGAGCAGTACTTC.

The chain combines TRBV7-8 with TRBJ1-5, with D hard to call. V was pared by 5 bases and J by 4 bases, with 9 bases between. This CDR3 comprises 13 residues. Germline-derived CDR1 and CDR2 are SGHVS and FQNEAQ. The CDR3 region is CASSASTNQPQHF. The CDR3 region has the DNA TGTGCCAGCAGCGCATCTACTAATCAGCCCCAGCATTTT.

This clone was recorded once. The CDR3 region is CAIGQGAYEQYF. The CDR3 DNA reads TGTGCCATCGGACAGGGGGCTTACGAGCAGTACTTC. This chain connects TRBV6-5 to TRBJ2-7, with TRBD1 matching over 11 bases. Germline trimming cut 10 bases from V and 4 bases from J; bases unmatched to any gene: 3. Germline CDR1 reads MNHEY; CDR2 reads SVGAGI. The CDR3 contains 12 residues.

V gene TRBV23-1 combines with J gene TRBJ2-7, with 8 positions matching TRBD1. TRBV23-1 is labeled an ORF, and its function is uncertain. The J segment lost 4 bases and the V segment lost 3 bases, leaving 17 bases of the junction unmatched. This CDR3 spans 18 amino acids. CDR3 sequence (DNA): TGCGCCAGCAGTCACCAGAACTTTCCCGGCGACAGGGGATACGAGCAGTACTTC. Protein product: CASSHQNFPGDRGYEQYF.